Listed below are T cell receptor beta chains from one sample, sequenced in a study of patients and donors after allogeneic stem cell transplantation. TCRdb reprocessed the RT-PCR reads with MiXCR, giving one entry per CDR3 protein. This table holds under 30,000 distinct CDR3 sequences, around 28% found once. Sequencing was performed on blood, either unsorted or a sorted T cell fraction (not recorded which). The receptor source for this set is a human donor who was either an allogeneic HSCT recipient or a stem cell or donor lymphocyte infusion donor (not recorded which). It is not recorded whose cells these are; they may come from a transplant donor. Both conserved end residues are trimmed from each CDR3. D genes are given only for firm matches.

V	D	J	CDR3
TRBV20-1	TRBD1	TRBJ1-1	SASGDRYTEAF
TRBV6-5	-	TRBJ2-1	ASETRRGHPEQF
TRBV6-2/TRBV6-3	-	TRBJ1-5	ASSYSTPYQPQH
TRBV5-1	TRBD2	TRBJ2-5	ASSLAIAGYQETQY
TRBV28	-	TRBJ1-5	ASSLRHLGGNQPQH
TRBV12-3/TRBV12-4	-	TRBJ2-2	ASSSGPTTGELF
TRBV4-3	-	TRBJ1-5	ASSQWGDQPQH
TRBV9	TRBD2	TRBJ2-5	ASSAELAGPQY
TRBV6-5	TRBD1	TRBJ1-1	ASRGQGMVTEAF
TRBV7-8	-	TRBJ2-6	ASSLRLYFSGANVLT
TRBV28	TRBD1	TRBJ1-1	ASSFRQGGTEAF
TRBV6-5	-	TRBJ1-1	ASSYSGEAF
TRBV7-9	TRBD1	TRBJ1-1	ASSPTGDTEAF
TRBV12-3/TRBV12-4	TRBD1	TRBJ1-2	ASSFFGQGAGGYT
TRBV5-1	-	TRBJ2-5	ASSPRGTQETQY
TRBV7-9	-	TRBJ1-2	ASSIRPGGYT